This TCR beta chain came from a study of blood T cell repertoires in COVID-19. Study-wide background: COVID-19 samples collected from the United States, Italy and Spain covered acute and convalescent phases. Nucleic acid was either cDNA or gDNA, and it came from T cells, B-cell-depleted T cells, or PBMCs.

Profiling relied on immunoSEQ multiplex PCR, and the TCRdb table lists in-frame clones only, not all of them. This table holds around 77,000 clones, roughly 82% found once. The CDR3 is 15 residues long. Germline CDR1 SGDLS, CDR2 YYNGEE. The V end was cut by 3 bases, the J end by 2 bases, with 15 bases between. This chain joins TRBV9 and TRBJ2-7; TRBD2 is a possible D gene (6 bases). The sequenced sample consisted of peripheral blood. The sequence derives from a human donor in a cohort sampled during active COVID-19. The CDR3 nucleotides are TGTGCCAGCAGCGCCGGGACTGCCGCGGCCTACGAGCAGTACTTC. Protein: CASSAGTAAAYEQYF.